One and the same sample provided the 23 T cell receptor beta chains below, sequenced in a study of blood T cells in healthy people across ages (dated by TCRdb to the mid-2010s). Libraries were constructed by 5' RACE. Sequencing used an Illumina HiSeq 2500. The second PCR ran for roughly 7 to 12 cycles and used a J-beta primer mix along with a sample-barcoded 5' primer. In TCRdb, the public reads were trimmed at Q25 with fastp and aligned with MiXCR, with productive beta chains retained. Identical CDR3 protein sequences are pooled into one entry, listed with their most common genes and DNA. Here the sample has hundreds of thousands of distinct CDR3 sequences; 48% occur a single time. The ten top clones hold 13% of the sample. Sequencing input: blood. These receptors came from a man aged 30 to 39 in good health.

The chain combines TRBV4-2 with TRBJ2-2; 14 bases agree with TRBD2. J lost 7 bases, V lost 0 bases, and 7 bases had no gene match. The CDR3 has 18 residues. From germline, CDR1 is LGHNA and CDR2 YNFKEQ. The CDR3 sequence: CASSQDPTSGGANGELFF. CDR3 sequence (DNA): TGTGCCAGCAGCCAAGATCCGACTAGCGGGGGGGCGAACGGGGAGCTGTTTTTT.

This chain connects TRBV6-4 to TRBJ2-1; 11 bases map to TRBD2. In germline, CDR1 is MRHNA, CDR2 SNTAGT. The V gene end was trimmed by 3 bases and the J gene end by 10 bases; junction bases not matched to a gene: 11. The length of the CDR3 is 16 residues. The CDR3 bases are TGTGCCAGCAGTGATCGTAGCGGGGGGGCCGGGGAGGAGCAGTTCTTC. This gives the protein CASSDRSGGAGEEQFF.

The chain employs TRBV28 and TRBJ1-5; D is uncertain. Germline CDR1 is MDHEN and CDR2 is SYDVKM. The CDR3 has 13 residues. V was cut by 10 bases and J by 2 bases, with 12 bases left in between. The DNA of the CDR3 is TGTGCCATTCAGTTTAGGGGCAATCAGCCCCAGCATTTT. Its translation is CAIQFRGNQPQHF.

This clonotype occurred many times. V usage is TRBV7-9 and J usage is TRBJ1-2; 10 bases agree with TRBD1. This CDR3 has 18 amino acids. V lost 2 bases and J lost 0; bases outside the gene matches: 9. Germline CDR1 and CDR2: SEHNR and FQNEAQ (reference sequence). CDR3: CASSLNRDRGLTNYGYTF. The CDR3 DNA reads as TGTGCCAGCAGCTTAAACCGGGACAGGGGTCTTACTAACTATGGCTACACCTTC.

The chain recombines TRBV6-1 with TRBJ2-7, with D perhaps TRBD1 (6 bases). This CDR3 is built from 13 residues. Germline V lookup: CDR1 MNHNS, CDR2 SASEGT. Trimming left V 3 bases short and J 3 bases short, with 9 bases between. The CDR3 here is CASSEGAFYEQYF. The CDR3 coding sequence is TGTGCCAGCAGTGAGGGGGCTTTCTACGAGCAGTACTTC.

This chain links TRBV5-4 with TRBJ2-3; D is uncertain. Trimming cost V 4 bases and J 6 bases, with 9 bases left between them. Per germline, CDR1 SGHNT and CDR2 YYREEE (reference sequence). The length of the CDR3 is 12 residues. DNA for the CDR3: TGTGCCAGCAGCATTGAGACGGATACGCAGTATTTT. It specifies CASSIETDTQYF.

The CDR3 loop is CASGQTGTYNSPLHF. CDR3 in DNA: TGTGCCAGCGGACAGACAGGGACCTATAATTCACCCCTCCACTTT. The V gene is TRBV27, the J gene TRBJ1-6; 7 nucleotides align to TRBD1. V was pared by 8 bases and J by 2 bases, with 6 bases of the junction left unmatched. CDR1 and CDR2 (germline): MNHEY, SMNVEV (reference sequence). This CDR3 is built from 15 residues.

This clonotype showed up many times. This sequence joins TRBV11-3 and TRBJ1-1; D is ambiguous. Germline CDR1 is SGHNT and CDR2 is YENEEA. The CDR3 covers 15 residues. Trimming removed 5 bases from V and 0 bases from J, with 13 bases in between. This CDR3 reads CASSPPGRMNTEAFF. CDR3 sequence (DNA): TGTGCCAGCAGCCCCCCGGGCCGGATGAACACTGAAGCTTTCTTT.

In this sample, this clonotype turned up many times. One junction end does not reproduce the germline sequence, and a read error may be involved. The chain recombines TRBV12-3 or TRBV12-4 with TRBJ2-3, with D uncertain. The CDR3 sequence is 13 residues long. The CDR3 DNA reads TGCGCCAGCAGCCAACGGAGCACAGATACGCAGTATTTT. Translating gives CASSQRSTDTQYF.

The chain links TRBV20-1 to TRBJ2-7, with 12 bases fitting TRBD2. The J call may be in error: the DNA end matches TRBJ2-5 better. CDR3 length: 15 amino acids. In germline, CDR1 is DFQATT, CDR2 SNEGSKA (reference sequence). The CDR3 DNA sequence: TGCAGTGCTAGGACGACTAGCGGGGGCCGGGAGACCCAGTACTTC. The encoded protein is CSARTTSGGRETQYF.

The chain employs TRBV15 and TRBJ1-5; D is unresolved. The CDR3 is made up of 15 amino acids. Germline lookup yields CDR1 LNHNV and CDR2 YYDKDF (reference sequence). Trimming left V 0 bases short and J 7 bases short, with 13 bases between. The CDR3 loop reads CATSRDRREGQPQHF. The CDR3 region has the DNA TGTGCCACCAGCAGAGATAGAAGGGAAGGGCAGCCCCAGCATTTT.

This chain links TRBV7-9 with TRBJ2-3; the D is unclear. CDR3 size: 16 residues. The germline V gene has CDR1 SEHNR and CDR2 FQNEAQ (reference sequence). Trimming pared 5 bases from V and 0 bases from J, leaving 15 bases between. CDR3 sequence: CASSRSLGGSTDTQYF. In DNA, the CDR3 is TGTGCCAGCAGCCGGAGTTTAGGCGGTAGCACAGATACGCAGTATTTT. Based on the CDR3 plus reference TRBV7-9 and TRBJ2-3, the full variable domain is DTGVSQNPRHKITKRGQNVTFRCDPISEHNRLYWYRQTLGQGPEFLTYFQNEAQLEKSRLLSDRFSAERPKGSFSTLEIQRTEQGDSAMYLCASSRSLGGSTDTQYFGPGTRLTVL.

At least ten counts were recorded for this clonotype. The rearrangement uses TRBV21-1 and TRBJ2-3; the table assigns TRBD2, which was not confirmed against the DNA. TRBV21-1 is a known pseudogene. This CDR3 has 16 amino acids. CDR3 region: CASIPQGLAGPNTQYF. Here the CDR3 DNA reads TGTGCCAGCATCCCGCAAGGGCTAGCGGGGCCGAATACGCAGTATTTT.

The gene calls are TRBV3-1 and TRBJ2-4, with D unresolved. The CDR3 is made up of 15 amino acids. Germline V gene data show CDR1 as LGHDT and CDR2 as YNNKEL (reference sequence). Trimming took 4 bases from V and 13 from J, leaving 23 bases between them. The chain's CDR3 is CASSPPVGQAYGQYF. The CDR3 nucleotides read TGTGCCAGCAGCCCCCCTGTAGGGCAGGCCTACGGGCAGTACTTC.

This clonotype was picked up a small number of times. This chain connects TRBV27 to TRBJ2-4, with D perhaps assigned TRBD1 or TRBD2 (5 bases each). With the DNA end fitting TRBJ2-5 better, the J assignment may be wrong. Germline V gives CDR1 MNHEY, CDR2 SMNVEV (reference sequence). This CDR3 has 13 amino acids. The CDR3 nucleotides are TGTGCCAGCAGTTTTTTTGGGGGAGAGACCCAGTACTTC. The encoded protein is CASSFFGGETQYF.

This clonotype has a single count. The rearrangement uses TRBV15 and TRBJ2-7; perhaps TRBD1 as D (5 bases). This CDR3 has 14 amino acids. The V and J ends lost 7 bases and 0 bases respectively, with 13 bases between them. Per the germline V gene, CDR1 is LNHNV and CDR2 is YYDKDF (reference sequence). CDR3 coding DNA: TGTGCCACCAACACAGGACATACCTCCTACGAGCAGTACTTC. This encodes CATNTGHTSYEQYF. Full variable domain (rest looked up from reference TRBV15 and TRBJ2-7): DAMVIQNPRYQVTQFGKPVTLSCSQTLNHNVMYWYQQKSSQAPKLLFHYYDKDFNNEADTPDNFQSRRPNTSFCFLDIRSPGLGDTAMYLCATNTGHTSYEQYFGPGTRLTVT.

This clonotype turned up a few times. The chain employs TRBV5-1 and TRBJ2-5; no clear D. V was shortened by 6 bases and J by 3 bases, with 21 bases between the two germline ends. The germline V gene has CDR1 SGHRS and CDR2 YFSETQ. This CDR3 comprises 16 residues. For the CDR3, the DNA is TGCGCCAGCATCATCCATGGTACCCACGCCGAAGAGACCCAGTACTTC. Protein product: CASIIHGTHAEETQYF.

The chain carries TRBV2 and TRBJ2-4, with TRBD1 matching over 10 bases. CDR3 length: 13 amino acids. Germline V gene sequence: CDR1 SNHLY, CDR2 FYNNEI. The J segment lost 6 bases and the V segment lost 7 bases, leaving 3 bases of the junction unmatched. The CDR3 is CASTGQGGNIQYF. The CDR3 DNA reads TGTGCCAGCACCGGACAGGGGGGAAACATTCAGTACTTC.

The chain has TRBV7-9 and TRBJ1-5; 10 nucleotides match TRBD1. The germline CDR1 and CDR2 sequences are SEHNR and FQNEAQ (reference sequence). This CDR3 comprises 16 residues. The trim removed 0 bases at V and 5 bases at J, leaving 4 bases unmatched. CDR3: CASSLASGQGYQPQHF. The DNA for the CDR3 is TGTGCCAGCAGCTTAGCTTCGGGACAGGGGTATCAGCCCCAGCATTTT.

There are a few counts of this clonotype. V usage is TRBV28 and J usage is TRBJ1-5; TRBD1 agrees at 8 bases. V dropped 7 bases and J dropped 4; count of bases not matched to a gene: 12. CDR1 is MDHEN, CDR2 SYDVKM, per germline. This CDR3 is built from 16 residues. The CDR3 sequence: CASTPFIRDRNQPQHF. CDR3 in DNA: TGTGCCAGCACCCCCTTCATTCGGGACAGGAATCAGCCCCAGCATTTT.

V and J are TRBV20-1 and TRBJ2-7; TRBD1 might be the D (5 bases). The J call may not be correct, given that the DNA end is closer to TRBJ2-5. The CDR3 is made up of 12 amino acids. Germline CDR1 is DFQATT and CDR2 is SNEGSKA (reference sequence). The CDR3 region is CSARGGSETQYF. As DNA, the CDR3 is TGCAGTGCTAGAGGGGGCTCGGAGACCCAGTACTTC.

The rearrangement uses TRBV7-2 and TRBJ2-7; D is perhaps TRBD2 (5 bases). The DNA end is a closer match to TRBJ2-1, so the J assignment may be wrong. From germline, CDR1 is SGHTA and CDR2 FQGNSA. The CDR3 covers 15 residues. This chain's CDR3 is CASSISPGITYEQFF. CDR3 coding DNA: TGTGCCAGCAGCATTTCTCCCGGGATAACTTACGAGCAGTTCTTC.

A single count supports this clonotype. The chain couples TRBV3-1 to TRBJ1-2, with D possibly matching TRBD1 (5 bases). The CDR3 totals 15 residues. Germline CDR1 and CDR2: LGHDT and YNNKEL (reference sequence). Trimming pared 1 base from V and 5 bases from J, leaving 14 bases between. The CDR3 here is CASSQGGVSSYGYTF. The CDR3 nucleotides are TGTGCCAGCAGCCAAGGGGGGGTTTCTTCATATGGCTACACCTTC.